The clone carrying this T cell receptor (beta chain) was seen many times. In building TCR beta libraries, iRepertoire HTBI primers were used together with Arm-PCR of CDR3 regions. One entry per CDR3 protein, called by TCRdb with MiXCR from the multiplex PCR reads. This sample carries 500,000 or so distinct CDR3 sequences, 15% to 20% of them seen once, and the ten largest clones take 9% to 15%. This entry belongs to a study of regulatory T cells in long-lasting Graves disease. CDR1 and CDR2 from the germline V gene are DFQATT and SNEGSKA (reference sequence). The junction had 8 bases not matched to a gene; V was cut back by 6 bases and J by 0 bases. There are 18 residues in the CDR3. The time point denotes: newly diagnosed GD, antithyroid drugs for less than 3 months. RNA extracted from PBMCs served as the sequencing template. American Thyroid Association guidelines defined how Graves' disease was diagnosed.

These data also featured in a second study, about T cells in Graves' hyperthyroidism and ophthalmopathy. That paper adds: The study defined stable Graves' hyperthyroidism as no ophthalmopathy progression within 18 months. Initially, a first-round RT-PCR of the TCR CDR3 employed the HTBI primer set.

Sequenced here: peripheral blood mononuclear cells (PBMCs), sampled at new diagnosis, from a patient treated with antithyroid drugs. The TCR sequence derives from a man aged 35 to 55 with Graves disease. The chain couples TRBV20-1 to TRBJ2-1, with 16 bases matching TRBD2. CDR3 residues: CSANPGTSGGGSYNEQFF. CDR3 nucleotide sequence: TGCAGTGCAAACCCCGGGACTAGCGGGGGGGGCTCCTACAATGAGCAGTTCTTC.